One and the same sample provided the 21 T cell receptor beta chains below, sequenced in a study of blood T cells in healthy people across ages. It was with a sample-barcoded 5' primer and a J-beta primer mix that a second PCR of roughly 7 to 12 cycles was run. TCRdb processed the 5' RACE reads anew with MiXCR; each CDR3 protein has one entry. The table lists about a million distinct CDR3 sequences, 30% to 40% of them singletons. The sample was blood. The origin of the receptors is a man between 18 and 35 years old in good health.

CDR3 region: CASSLRAGSLPPEAFF. The CDR3 bases are TGCGCCAGCAGCCTAAGAGCGGGGTCCCTGCCCCCTGAAGCTTTCTTT. The V gene is TRBV4-1, the J gene TRBJ1-1; D gene uncertain. CDR1 is MGHRA, CDR2 YSYEKL, per germline. The CDR3 consists of 16 residues. V was cut by 4 bases and J by 6 bases, with 21 bases left in between.

The chain uses TRBV4-3 and TRBJ2-1; TRBD2 aligns across 16 bases. Germline-derived CDR1 and CDR2 are LGHNA and YSLEER. CDR3 length: 17 amino acids. V was clipped by 3 bases and J by 8 bases; unmatched bases: 7. The CDR3: CASSQMGTSGGGYEQFF. The CDR3, as DNA: TGCGCCAGCAGCCAGATGGGGACTAGCGGGGGGGGTTATGAGCAGTTCTTC.

This clonotype was counted only a few times. The rearrangement links TRBV29-1 to TRBJ1-5; a possible D gene is TRBD1 (5 bases). Trimming pared 4 bases from V and 3 bases from J, leaving 10 bases between. The length of the CDR3 is 13 residues. Germline assignment: CDR1 SQVTM and CDR2 ANQGSEA. This CDR3 reads CSVGTGHNQPQHF. The CDR3 DNA follows: TGCAGCGTTGGCACAGGCCACAATCAGCCCCAGCATTTT.

The chain uses TRBV13 and TRBJ1-2; 7 positions agree with TRBD1. Per germline, CDR1 PRHDT and CDR2 FYEKMQ (reference sequence). Unmatched junction bases numbered 5, after V lost 4 bases and J lost 6 bases. CDR3 length: 13 amino acids. The CDR3 coding sequence is TGTGCCAGCAGCTCCCAGACAGGGCATGGCTACACCTTC. This gives the protein CASSSQTGHGYTF.

The chain combines TRBV12-3 or TRBV12-4 with TRBJ2-6, with 8 positions matching TRBD1. The CDR3 extends over 16 amino acids. Trimming took 6 bases from V and 2 from J; bases not matched to a gene: 6. CDR3 protein: CASRAGTGTGANVLTF. CDR3 bases: TGTGCCAGCAGAGCAGGGACAGGAACTGGGGCCAACGTCCTGACTTTC.

Only a few counts were recorded for this clonotype. The CDR3 loop is CASSLQGTATNEKLFF. CDR3 nucleotides: TGTGCCAGCAGCCTCCAGGGGACGGCAACTAATGAAAAACTGTTTTTT. The chain couples TRBV12-3 or TRBV12-4 to TRBJ1-4; TRBD1 might be the D (6 bases). The CDR3 has 16 amino acids. The V end lost 6 bases, the J end lost 0 bases, and 14 bases lay between the germline ends.

The genes are TRBV2 and TRBJ2-5, with D unresolved. CDR1 and CDR2 from the germline V gene are SNHLY and FYNNEI. CDR3 length equals 13 residues. Trimming stripped 0 bases from V and 4 bases from J, with 6 bases between. CDR3 sequence reads: CASSEARRETQYF. The DNA of the CDR3 is TGTGCCAGCAGTGAAGCGCGGAGAGAGACCCAGTACTTC.

The chain is built from TRBV24-1 and TRBJ2-1; D gene ambiguous. The V gene's germline CDR1 is KGHDR and CDR2 SFDVKD. The CDR3 contains 17 residues. The V end lost 4 bases, the J end lost 0 bases, and 15 bases lay between the germline ends. The CDR3 is CATSDPAAVNSYNEQFF. In DNA, the CDR3 is TGTGCCACCAGTGACCCTGCGGCGGTGAACTCCTACAATGAGCAGTTCTTC.

In this sample, this clonotype turned up a few times. The chain carries TRBV18 and TRBJ1-2; tentatively, D is TRBD1 (6 bases). Germline loops: CDR1 KGHSH, CDR2 LQKENI. V was shortened by 1 base and J by 1 base, with 13 bases between the two germline ends. The length of the CDR3 is 16 residues. The CDR3 region is CASSPLDRTNNYGYTF. The DNA of the CDR3 is TGTGCCAGCTCACCACTTGACAGGACCAATAACTATGGCTACACCTTC.

The sample holds a few counts of this clonotype. This chain joins TRBV12-3 or TRBV12-4 and TRBJ2-1, with TRBD1 matching over 7 bases. This CDR3 contains 16 residues. The ends lost 1 base at V and 4 bases at J; junction bases unmatched: 7. The CDR3 sequence is CASSLVGQSLYNEQFF. In DNA, the CDR3 is TGTGCCAGCAGTTTAGTGGGACAGTCGTTGTACAATGAGCAGTTCTTC.

This clonotype was picked up a small number of times. The genes are TRBV4-1 and TRBJ2-5; the match to TRBD1 covers 12 bases. Germline CDR1 reads MGHRA; CDR2 reads YSYEKL. The CDR3 runs 14 residues. J lost 5 bases, V lost 6 bases, and 4 bases had no gene match. This CDR3 is CASRGQGAWETQYF. DNA of the CDR3: TGCGCCAGCAGGGGACAGGGGGCGTGGGAGACCCAGTACTTC.

The genes are TRBV10-3 and TRBJ2-7; D is unresolved. Trimming took off 6 bases at V and 7 bases at J, with 10 bases between the two ends. Germline V gene data show CDR1 as ENHRY and CDR2 as SYGVKD. CDR3 size: 11 residues. The CDR3: CAISEGNEQYF. Here the CDR3 DNA reads TGTGCCATCAGCGAAGGCAATGAGCAGTACTTC.

There are many counts of this clonotype. V is TRBV9 and J is TRBJ2-3, with unresolved D. Trimming stripped 3 bases from V and 0 bases from J, with 5 bases between. The CDR3 spans 13 residues. CDR1 is SGDLS and CDR2 is YYNGEE in the germline V gene. In DNA form, the CDR3 reads TGTGCCAGCAGCGAATCTAGCACAGATACGCAGTATTTT. Its protein is CASSESSTDTQYF. Complete variable domain (other parts from reference TRBV9 and TRBJ2-3): DSGVTQTPKHLITATGQRVTLRCSPRSGDLSVYWYQQSLDQGLQFLIQYYNGEERAKGNILERFSAQQFPDLHSELNLSSLELGDSALYFCASSESSTDTQYFGPGTRLTVL.

The CDR3 loop reads CAISGGTGGADTQYF. The DNA of the CDR3 is TGTGCCATCAGTGGCGGGACAGGGGGCGCAGATACGCAGTATTTT. This sequence joins TRBV10-3 and TRBJ2-3; 12 nucleotides match TRBD1. The germline gives CDR1 ENHRY, CDR2 SYGVKD. This CDR3 is 15 amino acids long. V shed 4 bases, J shed 4 bases, and the junction held 3 bases outside the gene matches.

CDR3 amino acids: CASSTYGTSQETQYF. The CDR3 bases are TGTGCCAGTAGTACCTACGGGACGAGTCAAGAGACCCAGTACTTC. The rearrangement uses TRBV19 and TRBJ2-7, with D perhaps assigned TRBD1 or TRBD2 (5 bases each). TRBJ2-5 matches the DNA end more closely, so the J call is doubtful. This CDR3 spans 15 amino acids. Germline CDR1 and CDR2: LNHDA and SQIVND (reference sequence).

With respect to this clonotype: The germline gene is not matched at one end of the junction; a read error may be the cause. The V and J genes are TRBV18 and TRBJ1-2; D is uncertain. In germline, CDR1 is KGHSH, CDR2 LQKENI. This CDR3 contains 14 residues. The CDR3 bases are TGTGCCAGCTCACCATCGGGTGACGGCTATGACTACACCTTC. It is translated as CASSPSGDGYDYTF.

The chain combines TRBV12-3 or TRBV12-4 with TRBJ2-2; D uncertain. The CDR3 is 14 residues long. V lost 6 bases, J lost 2 bases, and 10 bases lay in between. CDR3 DNA: TGTGCCAGCAGACTGAAGGGAAACACCGGGGAGCTGTTTTTT. It yields the protein CASRLKGNTGELFF.

As concerns this clonotype: One junction end disagrees with the germline gene, perhaps due to a read error. V is TRBV3-1 and J is TRBJ1-5; D call uncertain. Per germline, CDR1 LGHDT and CDR2 YNNKEL (reference sequence). CDR3 length equals 12 residues. In nucleotides, the CDR3 is TGTACCAGCAGCCAATACGGACAGCCCCAGCATTTT. It specifies CTSSQYGQPQHF.

Comments on this clonotype: An end of the junction differs from the germline gene, which may be a read error. J is TRBJ2-7 and V is TRBV30, with D possibly being TRBD2 (5 bases). The CDR3 has 11 amino acids. In germline, CDR1 is GTSNPN, CDR2 SVGIG (reference sequence). CDR3 DNA sequence: TGTGCCGGGAGTTGGGCATACGAGCAGTACTTC. It yields the protein CAGSWAYEQYF.

The chain uses TRBV7-9 and TRBJ1-5; TRBD1 aligns across 10 bases. Germline V gene data show CDR1 as SEHNR and CDR2 as FQNEAQ (reference sequence). The junction had 11 bases not matched to a gene; V was cut back by 0 bases and J by 6 bases. The CDR3 extends over 18 amino acids. The CDR3 region is CASSLAPPGQGLSQPQHF. The CDR3 nucleotides read TGTGCCAGCAGCTTAGCGCCACCGGGACAGGGGTTAAGTCAGCCCCAGCATTTT.

This clonotype has only a few counts. CDR3 sequence: CSARAPGVGETDTQYF. CDR3 sequence (DNA): TGCAGTGCTAGAGCGCCAGGGGTTGGTGAAACAGATACGCAGTATTTT. The chain combines TRBV20-1 with TRBJ2-3; perhaps TRBD1 as D (6 bases). This CDR3 is built from 16 residues. Trimming removed 1 base from V and 3 bases from J, with 17 bases in between. CDR1 is DFQATT and CDR2 is SNEGSKA in the germline V gene (reference sequence).